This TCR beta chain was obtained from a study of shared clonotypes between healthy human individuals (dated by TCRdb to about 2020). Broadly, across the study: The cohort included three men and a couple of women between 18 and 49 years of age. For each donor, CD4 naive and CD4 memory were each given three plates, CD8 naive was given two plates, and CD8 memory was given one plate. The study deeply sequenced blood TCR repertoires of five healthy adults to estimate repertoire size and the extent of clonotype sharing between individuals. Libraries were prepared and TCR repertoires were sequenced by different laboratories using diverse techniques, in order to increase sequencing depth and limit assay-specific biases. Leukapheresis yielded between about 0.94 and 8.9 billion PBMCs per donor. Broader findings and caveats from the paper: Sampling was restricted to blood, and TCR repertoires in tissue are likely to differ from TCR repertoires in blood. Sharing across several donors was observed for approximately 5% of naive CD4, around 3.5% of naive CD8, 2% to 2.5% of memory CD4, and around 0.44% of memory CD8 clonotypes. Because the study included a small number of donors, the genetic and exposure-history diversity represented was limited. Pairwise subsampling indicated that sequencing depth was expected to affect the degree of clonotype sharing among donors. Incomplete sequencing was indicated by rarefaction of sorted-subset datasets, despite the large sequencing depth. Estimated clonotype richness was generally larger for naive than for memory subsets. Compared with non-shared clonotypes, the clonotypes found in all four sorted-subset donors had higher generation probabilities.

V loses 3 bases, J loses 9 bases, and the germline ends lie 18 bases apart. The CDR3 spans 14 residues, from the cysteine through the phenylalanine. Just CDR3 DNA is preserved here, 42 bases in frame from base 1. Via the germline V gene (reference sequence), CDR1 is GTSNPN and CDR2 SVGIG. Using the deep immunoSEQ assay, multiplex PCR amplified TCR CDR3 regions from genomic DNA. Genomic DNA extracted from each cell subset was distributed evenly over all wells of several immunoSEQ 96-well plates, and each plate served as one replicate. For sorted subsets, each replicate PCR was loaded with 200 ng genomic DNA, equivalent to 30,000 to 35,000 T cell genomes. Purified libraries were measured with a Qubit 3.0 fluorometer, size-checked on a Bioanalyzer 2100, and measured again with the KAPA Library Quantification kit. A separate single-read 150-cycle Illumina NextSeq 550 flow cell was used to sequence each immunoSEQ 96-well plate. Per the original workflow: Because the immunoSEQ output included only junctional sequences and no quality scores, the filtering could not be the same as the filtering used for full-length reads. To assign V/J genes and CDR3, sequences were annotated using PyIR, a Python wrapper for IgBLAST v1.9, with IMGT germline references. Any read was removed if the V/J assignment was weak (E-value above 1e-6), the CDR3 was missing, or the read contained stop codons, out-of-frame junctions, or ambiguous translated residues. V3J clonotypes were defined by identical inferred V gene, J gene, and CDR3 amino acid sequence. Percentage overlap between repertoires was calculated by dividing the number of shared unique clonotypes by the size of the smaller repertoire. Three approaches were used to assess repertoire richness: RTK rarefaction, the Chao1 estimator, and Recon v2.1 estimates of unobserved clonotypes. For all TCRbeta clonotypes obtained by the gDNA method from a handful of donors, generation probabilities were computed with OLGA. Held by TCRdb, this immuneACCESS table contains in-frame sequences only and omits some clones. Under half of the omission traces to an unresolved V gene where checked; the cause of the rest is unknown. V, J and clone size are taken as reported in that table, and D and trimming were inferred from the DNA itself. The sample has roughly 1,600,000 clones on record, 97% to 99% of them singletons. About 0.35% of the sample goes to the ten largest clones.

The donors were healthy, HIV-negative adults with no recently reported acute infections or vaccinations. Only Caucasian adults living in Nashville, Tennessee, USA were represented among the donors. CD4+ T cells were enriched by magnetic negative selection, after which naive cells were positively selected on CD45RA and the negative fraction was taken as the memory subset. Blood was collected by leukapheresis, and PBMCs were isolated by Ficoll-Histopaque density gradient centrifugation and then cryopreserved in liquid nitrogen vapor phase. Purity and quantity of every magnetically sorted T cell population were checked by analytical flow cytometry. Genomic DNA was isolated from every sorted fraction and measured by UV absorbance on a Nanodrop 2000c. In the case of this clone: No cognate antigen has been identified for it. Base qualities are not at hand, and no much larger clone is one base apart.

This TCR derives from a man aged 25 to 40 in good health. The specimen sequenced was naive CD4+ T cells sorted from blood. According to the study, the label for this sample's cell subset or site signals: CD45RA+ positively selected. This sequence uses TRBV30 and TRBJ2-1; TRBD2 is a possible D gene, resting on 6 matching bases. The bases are TGTGCCTGGAGCAGGTTAGCCCTCGGGGGTGAGCAGTTCTTC. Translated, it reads CAWSRLALGGEQFF.